This T cell receptor (beta chain) came from a study of blood T cell repertoires in COVID-19. Profiled with immunoSEQ multiplex PCR; TCRdb holds only in-frame clones, not every one. The sample carries approximately 110,000 clones, 75% to 90% recorded once. J was trimmed by 9 bases and V by 2 bases; bases with no gene match: 7. Germline values: CDR1 WNHNN, CDR2 SYGVQD (reference sequence). This CDR3 has 14 amino acids. This receptor was taken from a human donor in a cohort sampled during active COVID-19. The rearrangement links TRBV10-1 to TRBJ2-1, with 7 bases aligning to TRBD1. The material sequenced was peripheral blood. The CDR3 nucleotides are TGCGCCAGCAGTGAGAATATAGGGGGCTTTGAGCAGTTCTTC. Translation gives CASSENIGGFEQFF.